This TCR beta chain was sequenced in a study of T cell responses to AZD1222 COVID-19 vaccine. Study summary: Some second doses came at about 4 weeks and others at about 12 weeks; these were pooled. Study findings and constraints: Epitopes outside B.1.351 and B.1.1.7 mutated regions reportedly drew nearly half of spike TCRs. Two AZD1222 administrations were followed by greater Spike-specific TCR breadth and depth. The peak T cell response came first, and repertoires were sampled only after it.

Assay: immunoSEQ multiplex PCR; the TCRdb copy retains only in-frame clones and omits some. The data show approximately 110,000 clones, with roughly 89% seen just once and about 4.5% held by the top ten. With regard to this clone: The antigen is unknown.

The germline V gene has CDR1 LNHDA and CDR2 SQIVND (reference sequence). The V segment lost 3 bases and the J segment 4 bases; nucleotides outside the gene matches: 3. The CDR3 runs 15 residues. The TCR was taken from an adult in good health. This chain joins TRBV19 and TRBJ2-1; 10 nucleotides agree with TRBD2. Source: peripheral blood, taken on day 0 of AZD1222 vaccination. The CDR3 region has the DNA TGTGCCAGTAGTATTGGGACTAGCGTATACAATGAGCAGTTCTTC. This encodes CASSIGTSVYNEQFF.